This T cell receptor beta chain derives from a study of type 1 regulatory T cells. Whole-study context: This in vitro CD4 product, T-allo10, is enriched for Tr1 cells and alloantigen-specific.

TCRdb re-derived calls from the reads in MiXCR, one entry per CDR3 protein. Among around 88,000 distinct CDR3 sequences listed, 30% to 35% were seen once. The CDR3 length is 15 residues. CDR1 is MGHRA, CDR2 YSYEKL, per germline. V trimming: 2 bases; J trimming: 0 bases; junction bases outside the gene matches: 2. This sequence joins TRBV4-1 and TRBJ2-7, with TRBD2 identical over 9 bases. The TCR originated in a human donor in good health. Sequenced: CD4+ T cells, either the whole sample or a sorted fraction (not recorded which). The DNA for the CDR3 is TGCGCCAGCAGCCAAATAGCGGGAGCCTCCTACGAGCAGTACTTC. Amino acids: CASSQIAGASYEQYF.